This section outlines one T cell receptor (beta chain) sequence together with its context. No antigen is known for it. A much larger clone lies a single base off, so this may be a read error. All donors came from Russia, were Caucasian and healthy, and spanned ages roughly 6 to 95. Primers used in a second PCR of roughly 6 to 11 cycles were a sample-barcoded 5' primer and a J-beta primer mix. Every single cDNA molecule received a tag from a template-switch adaptor with 12 random nucleotides. TCRdb passed the 5' RACE reads through MiXCR, listing each CDR3 protein once. The sample contains about 780,000 distinct CDR3 sequences, about 47% of which appear only once. This record belongs to a study of blood T cells in healthy people across ages. The germline gives CDR1 MNHNY, CDR2 SVGAGI (reference sequence). The CDR3 totals 13 residues. Trimming took off 2 bases at V and 2 bases at J, with 6 bases between the two ends.

Findings and limits, study-wide: Diversity estimated from one million T cells was considered an underestimate. Roughly linear age-related decline in beta diversity appeared, significant by age around 36.

The sample comprised blood. This TCR derives from a man aged 80 or over in good health. This chain uses TRBV6-6 with TRBJ1-2; tentative D call: TRBD1 (5 bases). CDR3 nucleotides: TGTGCCAGCAGTTACGACAGAAACTATGGCTACACCTTC. Its protein product is CASSYDRNYGYTF.